This TCR beta chain was captured in a study of chemoradiotherapy in HPV16-positive cancers. General study results and limits: Non-HPV-specific T cells did not expand in tumors during treatment, whereas candidate HPV-specific clones and E7-related motifs did.

After removal of 3 bases from V and 5 bases from J, the junction contained 16 bases not matched to a gene. The CDR3 is 18 amino acids. Germline CDR1 is SGHTS and CDR2 is YDEGEE. Method: immunoSEQ multiplex PCR; TCRdb's copy keeps in-frame clones and lacks some. The profile shows tens of thousands of clones, about 88% of them singletons. Worth noting for this clone: The antigen is undetermined.

The chain carries TRBV5-8 and TRBJ2-1; 8 bases match TRBD2. This TCR was recovered from a human donor with HPV-associated anogenital cancer. This material consisted of blood, taken from a patient who underwent chemoradiotherapy. The CDR3 reads CASSSLGSGRTVHNEQFF. In nucleotides, the CDR3 is TGTGCCAGCAGCTCCCTCGGGAGCGGGAGAACTGTCCACAATGAGCAGTTCTTC.